This is a list of T cell receptor beta chains from one sample in a study of T cells in Graves' hyperthyroidism and ophthalmopathy. TCRdb re-analysed the multiplex PCR reads in MiXCR, keeping a single row per CDR3 protein. Of approximately 320,000 distinct CDR3 sequences listed, around a sixth are singletons. The specimen sequenced was blood. Source of these receptors: a man in his thirties or forties with Graves' hyperthyroidism. The CDR3 runs from the conserved cysteine through the conserved F or W. D genes are given only for firm matches. The size of a clone is reported for some rows only, either as once, few or many, or as a class for expanded clones.

J	size	D	V	CDR3	DNA
TRBJ1-2	many	TRBD1	TRBV5-8	CASRRYGQGARGYTF	TGTGCCAGCCGGAGATATGGACAGGGGGCCCGTGGCTACACCTTC
TRBJ1-2	.	.	TRBV19	CATHREGNYGYTF	TGTGCCACTCACAGGGAAGGTAACTATGGCTACACCTTC
TRBJ1-1	.	.	TRBV5-4	CASSSNTGMGTEAFF	TGTGCCAGCAGCTCAAATACGGGGATGGGCACTGAAGCTTTCTTT
TRBJ2-7	.	TRBD2	TRBV25-1	CASSEWGGGNCEQYF	TGTGCCAGCAGTGAATGGGGGGGAGGGAACTGCGAGCAGTACTTC
TRBJ1-2	many	.	TRBV28	CASSFWRDSSNYGYTF	TGTGCCAGCAGTTTTTGGAGGGACTCCTCTAACTATGGCTACACCTTC
TRBJ1-5	many	.	TRBV7-9	CASSLTQVGQPQHF	TGTGCCAGCAGCTTAACACAGGTCGGTCAGCCCCAGCATTTT
TRBJ2-1	few	.	TRBV4-2	CASSLSSYEQFF	TGTGCCAGCAGCCTGTCTAGCTATGAGCAGTTCTTC
TRBJ2-1	many	TRBD1	TRBV20-1	CSARDEDRRFNEQFF	TGCAGTGCTAGAGATGAGGACAGGCGATTCAATGAGCAGTTCTTC
TRBJ1-1	.	.	TRBV19	CASSTTRDTAAFF	TGTGCCAGTAGTACGACGAGGGACACTGCAGCTTTCTTT
TRBJ2-7	many	.	TRBV5-1	CASSLSGNSYEQYF	TGCGCCAGCAGCTTGAGCGGCAACTCCTACGAGCAGTACTTC
TRBJ1-5	.	.	TRBV28	CASSLRVSLTNQPQHF	TGTGCCAGCAGTTTAAGGGTGAGCCTGACCAATCAGCCCCAGCATTTT
TRBJ2-1	many	TRBD2	TRBV9	CASSVAPGARLAGVSGEQFF	TGTGCCAGCAGCGTAGCGCCGGGGGCGAGACTAGCGGGAGTGTCTGGTGAGCAGTTCTTC
TRBJ1-2	many	TRBD1	TRBV7-2	CASSLAPPGTGKGYTF	TGTGCCAGCAGCTTAGCTCCTCCCGGGACAGGGAAAGGCTACACCTTC
TRBJ1-4	few	TRBD1	TRBV5-1	CASSSQGAPNEKLFF	TGCGCCAGCAGCTCGCAGGGGGCACCTAATGAAAAACTGTTTTTT
TRBJ2-6	many	.	TRBV12-3/TRBV12-4	CASSLIGGANVLTF	TGTGCCAGCAGTTTAATAGGAGGGGCCAACGTCCTGACTTTC
TRBJ2-1	few	.	TRBV30	CAWNVIGPDNEQSF	TGTGCCTGGAATGTCATTGGACCCGACAATGAGCAGTCCTTC
TRBJ1-1	few	TRBD1	TRBV7-9	CATLDREVTEAFF	TGTGCCACCTTAGACAGGGAGGTGACTGAAGCTTTCTTT
TRBJ2-3	.	.	TRBV6-1	CASSEARGADTQYF	TGTGCCAGCAGTGAAGCGAGAGGGGCAGATACGCAGTATTTT
TRBJ2-1	many	.	TRBV20-1	CSASRAGSVSYNEQFF	TGCAGTGCTAGCCGGGCGGGATCGGTGTCCTACAATGAGCAGTTCTTC
TRBJ2-7	few	TRBD2	TRBV7-9	CASSVSGSPYEQYF	TGTGCCAGCAGCGTTAGCGGGAGCCCCTACGAGCAGTACTTC
TRBJ1-1	many	.	TRBV7-9	CASSLGFEAREAFF	TGTGCCAGCAGCTTAGGGTTCGAGGCGAGGGAAGCTTTCTTT
TRBJ1-1	.	.	TRBV5-1	CASSLKAPLLGNTEAFF	TGCGCCAGCAGCTTGAAGGCCCCACTACTTGGAAACACTGAAGCTTTCTTT
TRBJ2-1	many	TRBD2	TRBV5-1	CASSFQREDEQFF	TGCGCCAGCAGCTTTCAGCGGGAGGATGAGCAGTTCTTC
TRBJ2-1	many	.	TRBV7-2	CASSQSSYNEQFF	TGTGCCAGCAGCCAGAGCTCCTACAATGAGCAGTTCTTC
TRBJ1-1	few	TRBD1	TRBV4-1	CASSPSTGTGNTEAFF	TGCGCCAGCAGCCCCTCCACCGGGACAGGGAACACTGAAGCTTTCTTT
TRBJ2-5	many	.	TRBV18	CASSEDQETQYF	TGTGCCAGCTCAGAGGATCAAGAGACCCAGTACTTC
TRBJ2-1	few	TRBD2	TRBV24-1	CATSDSSGRRLGVGEQFF	TGTGCCACCAGTGATTCTAGCGGGAGAAGACTCGGTGTTGGTGAGCAGTTCTTC
TRBJ2-5	few	.	TRBV10-2	CASSESVVTGETQYF	TGCGCCAGCAGTGAGTCGGTGGTTACCGGGGAGACCCAGTACTTC
TRBJ2-3	.	TRBD1	TRBV18	CASRSGQGPDTQYF	TGTGCCAGCCGGTCGGGACAGGGCCCAGATACGCAGTATTTT
TRBJ1-5	few	TRBD1	TRBV6-5	CASSYSSRTGVGNQPQHF	TGTGCCAGCAGTTACTCGAGTCGGACAGGGGTGGGTAATCAGCCCCAGCATTTT
TRBJ2-3	.	TRBD2	TRBV6-1	CASSIRLAGVVNTQYF	TGTGCCAGCAGTATCCGACTAGCGGGAGTAGTAAATACGCAGTATTTT
TRBJ1-6	few	.	TRBV30	CAWSANSPLHF	TGTGCCTGGAGCGCGAATTCACCCCTCCACTTT
TRBJ2-7	many	TRBD2	TRBV2	CASSRGLVYEQYF	TGTGCCAGCAGCCGCGGACTAGTATACGAGCAGTACTTC
TRBJ2-1	many	.	TRBV19	CASSISGGWGLVSVHNEQFF	TGTGCCAGTAGTATAAGTGGTGGGTGGGGGTTGGTCTCCGTCCACAATGAGCAGTTCTTC
TRBJ2-7	few	TRBD2	TRBV4-2	CASSQGVGLGYEQYF	TGTGCCAGCAGCCAGGGGGTGGGACTAGGCTACGAGCAGTACTTC